The next 20 T cell receptor beta chains were all read from a single sample in a study of cytomegalovirus exposure and HLA in healthy donors. A multiplex PCR was run with 60 Vbeta primers and 13 Jbeta primers. Data came from immunoSEQ multiplex PCR; TCRdb stores just in-frame clones and leaves some out. Of 150,000 or so clones detected, roughly 80% appear once; the ten largest clones hold 8.5%. Sequenced material: PBMCs. Receptors were obtained from a male donor in good health and CMV-seropositive.

The chain links TRBV23-1 to TRBJ2-1; 9 bases align to TRBD2. TRBV23-1 counts as an open reading frame of uncertain function. The CDR3 runs to 18 residues. The V gene end was trimmed by 3 bases and the J gene end by 6 bases; junction bases not matched to a gene: 15. CDR3 region: CASSHPSRTSGPSNEQFF. The CDR3 region has the DNA TGCGCCAGCAGTCACCCGTCTCGAACTAGCGGGCCTAGCAATGAGCAGTTCTTC.

The gene calls are TRBV28 and TRBJ2-1; 10 bases map to TRBD2. J was trimmed by 7 bases and V by 10 bases; bases with no gene match: 10. CDR1 MDHEN and CDR2 SYDVKM come from the germline V gene. The CDR3 covers 14 residues. This CDR3 reads CATTAGGPWNEQFF. The CDR3 DNA sequence: TGTGCCACCACAGCGGGAGGGCCGTGGAATGAGCAGTTCTTC.

The V gene is TRBV18, the J gene TRBJ2-7; 12 nucleotides match TRBD1. The CDR3 is 15 residues long. The V gene end was trimmed by 3 bases and the J gene end by 3 bases; junction bases not matched to a gene: 3. Germline V gives CDR1 KGHSH, CDR2 LQKENI. CDR3 amino acids: CASSPGTGGSYEQYF. The DNA for the CDR3 is TGTGCCAGCTCACCGGGGACAGGGGGCAGCTACGAGCAGTACTTC.

This chain connects TRBV7-2 to TRBJ1-1; 8 nucleotides line up with TRBD1. From germline, CDR1 is SGHTA and CDR2 FQGNSA. This CDR3 is built from 13 residues. Trimming cost V 4 bases and J 7 bases; bases outside gene matches: 5. The CDR3 sequence is CASSSGQGLEAFF. The CDR3 bases are TGTGCCAGCAGCTCCGGACAGGGTCTTGAAGCTTTCTTT.

A few counts support this clone. The rearrangement uses TRBV7-2 and TRBJ1-1; D is perhaps TRBD1 (6 bases). The V gene lost 5 bases and the J gene lost 2 bases, with 18 bases spanning the gap. The CDR3 has 16 amino acids. Germline CDR1 and CDR2: SGHTA and FQGNSA. The CDR3 region has the DNA TGTGCCAGCAGCCCGCGGACAGTGCTCCTTAACACTGAAGCTTTCTTT. Protein: CASSPRTVLLNTEAFF. Full variable domain (remainder filled in from reference TRBV7-2 and TRBJ1-1): GAGVSQSPSNKVTEKGKDVELRCDPISGHTALYWYRQSLGQGLEFLIYFQGNSAPDKSGLPSDRFSAERTGGSVSTLTIQRTQQEDSAVYLCASSPRTVLLNTEAFFGQGTRLTVV.

The chain employs TRBV6-1 and TRBJ2-1; tentative D call: TRBD2 (6 bases). This CDR3 has 13 residues. V was trimmed by 4 bases and J by 12 bases, leaving 16 bases between them. Germline CDR1 and CDR2: MNHNS and SASEGT. CDR3 bases: TGTGCCAGCAGTGCGGGGACTGCCGGCGCGCAGTTCTTC. Translating gives CASSAGTAGAQFF.

This clone was picked up a small number of times. The rearrangement uses TRBV28 and TRBJ2-2, with 7 bases lining up with TRBD1. Germline assignment: CDR1 MDHEN and CDR2 SYDVKM. CDR3 length: 16 residues. J was trimmed by 4 bases and V by 7 bases; bases with no gene match: 12. The CDR3 DNA sequence: TGTGCCAGCAATTCCCCGGGACAGCGGTCCACCGGGGAGCTGTTTTTT. It specifies CASNSPGQRSTGELFF.

The chain combines TRBV10-3 with TRBJ1-1; D remains unclear. Trimming took off 4 bases at V and 1 base at J, with 7 bases between the two ends. The CDR3 covers 13 residues. CDR1 is ENHRY, CDR2 SYGVKD, per germline. This CDR3 reads CAISVKSNTEAFF. CDR3 DNA sequence: TGTGCCATCAGTGTAAAATCGAACACTGAAGCTTTCTTT.

The CDR3 DNA is TGCGCCAGCAGCTTGGATCCCTCCCCGCGGAGCACAGATACGCAGTATTTT. This codes for CASSLDPSPRSTDTQYF. The V call is TRBV5-1, the J call TRBJ2-3; unclear D gene. The CDR3 has 17 residues. V shed 0 bases and J shed 0 bases, with 14 bases lying between them. Germline values: CDR1 SGHRS, CDR2 YFSETQ.

V usage is TRBV25-1 and J usage is TRBJ1-6; tentative D call: TRBD1 (5 bases). V dropped 4 bases and J dropped 3 bases, with 10 bases sitting between them. The length of the CDR3 is 15 residues. Germline CDR1 reads MGHDK; CDR2 reads SYGVNS. CDR3 coding DNA: TGTGCCAGCAGTGCTCGACAGCTCTATAATTCACCCCTCCACTTT. Protein: CASSARQLYNSPLHF.

The chain carries TRBV27 and TRBJ1-2, with 8 bases that match TRBD1. Germline V lookup: CDR1 MNHEY, CDR2 SMNVEV (reference sequence). This CDR3 has 13 residues. The V gene end was trimmed by 2 bases and the J gene end by 8 bases; junction bases not matched to a gene: 4. CDR3 sequence: CASSLGQGWGYTF. Here the CDR3 DNA reads TGTGCCAGCAGTTTAGGACAGGGTTGGGGCTACACCTTC.

This clone came up once. This rearrangement joins TRBV18 to TRBJ2-5, with a possible D match to TRBD1 (6 bases). Germline CDR1 is KGHSH and CDR2 is LQKENI. V dropped 2 bases and J dropped 2 bases, with 12 bases sitting between them. The CDR3 is 15 residues long. CDR3 bases: TGTGCCAGCTCACCAGGACAGTTGGAACAAGAGACCCAGTACTTC. It translates to CASSPGQLEQETQYF. Combining the CDR3 with reference TRBV18 and TRBJ2-5 gives the whole variable domain NAGVMQNPRHLVRRRGQEARLRCSPMKGHSHVYWYRQLPEEGLKFMVYLQKENIIDESGMPKERFSAEFPKEGPSILRIQQVVRGDSAAYFCASSPGQLEQETQYFGPGTRLLVL.

The chain carries TRBV18 and TRBJ2-5; 7 bases are shared with TRBD1. The V gene's germline CDR1 is KGHSH and CDR2 LQKENI. CDR3 length: 15 amino acids. The V and J ends lost 5 bases and 4 bases, in that order; junction bases with no gene match: 10. The CDR3 DNA reads TGTGCCAGCTCATCCCAGACAGGGACGATAGAGACCCAGTACTTC. Translation: CASSSQTGTIETQYF.

This rearrangement joins TRBV6-6 to TRBJ1-6, with TRBD1 as a possible D gene (6 bases). This CDR3 is built from 15 residues. Germline CDR1 is MNHNY and CDR2 is SVGAGI (reference sequence). Trimming cost V 8 bases and J 0 bases, with 11 bases left between them. CDR3 in DNA: TGTGCCAGCGGGGGCCTAAGCTCCTATAATTCACCCCTCCACTTT. This translates into CASGGLSSYNSPLHF.

The genes are TRBV2 and TRBJ2-1; the match to TRBD1 covers 10 bases. Germline V gene sequence: CDR1 SNHLY, CDR2 FYNNEI. This CDR3 is built from 15 residues. V trimming: 4 bases; J trimming: 5 bases; junction bases outside the gene matches: 5. This chain's CDR3 is CASSVDRGDNNEQFF. CDR3 nucleotides: TGTGCCAGCAGTGTGGACAGGGGGGATAACAATGAGCAGTTCTTC.

The chain has TRBV5-1 and TRBJ2-7; D might be TRBD1 (7 bases). V was shortened by 4 bases and J by 5 bases, with 19 bases between the two germline ends. Per germline, CDR1 SGHRS and CDR2 YFSETQ. The length of the CDR3 is 15 residues. The CDR3 loop reads CASSTLTGEVHEQYF. The CDR3 DNA follows: TGCGCCAGCAGCACCCTCACAGGGGAGGTCCACGAGCAGTACTTC.

The chain joins TRBV9 to TRBJ1-1; D possibly corresponds to TRBD1 (6 bases). Germline assignment: CDR1 SGDLS and CDR2 YYNGEE. V shed 1 base and J shed 5 bases, with 12 bases lying between them. The CDR3 length is 14 residues. This chain's CDR3 is CASSVRTEPTEAFF. The CDR3 DNA sequence: TGTGCCAGCAGCGTACGGACAGAGCCAACTGAAGCTTTCTTT.

This clone has only a few counts. The gene calls are TRBV7-9 and TRBJ1-3; D unclear. The CDR3 has 13 amino acids. With 4 bases removed from V and 7 bases from J, the gap between germline ends came to 11 bases. The germline V gene has CDR1 SEHNR and CDR2 FQNEAQ (reference sequence). The CDR3 region has the DNA TGTGCCAGCAGCTCGATCACCGGGAACACCATATATTTT. It is translated as CASSSITGNTIYF. Filled out from reference TRBV7-9 and TRBJ1-3, the complete variable domain reads DTGVSQNPRHKITKRGQNVTFRCDPISEHNRLYWYRQTLGQGPEFLTYFQNEAQLEKSRLLSDRFSAERPKGSFSTLEIQRTEQGDSAMYLCASSSITGNTIYFGEGSWLTVV.

The table lists this clone with a count of one. This rearrangement joins TRBV27 to TRBJ2-3; TRBD1 aligns across 8 bases. The CDR3 has 16 amino acids. Trimming at V came to 3 bases and at J to 2 bases, leaving 7 bases not matched to a gene. In germline, CDR1 is MNHEY, CDR2 SMNVEV (reference sequence). The CDR3 sequence is CASSFSDRVFTDTQYF. As DNA, the CDR3 is TGTGCCAGCAGTTTCTCGGACAGGGTGTTCACAGATACGCAGTATTTT.

The rearrangement joins TRBV19 to TRBJ2-2; no clear D gene. V lost 2 bases, J lost 4 bases, and 8 bases lay in between. The length of the CDR3 is 14 residues. CDR1 is LNHDA, CDR2 SQIVND, per germline (reference sequence). CDR3 coding DNA: TGTGCCAGTAGTATAACCCTAGGCACCGGGGAGCTGTTTTTT. This encodes CASSITLGTGELFF. The full variable domain, in which reference TRBV19 and TRBJ2-2 provide the parts outside the CDR3, is DGGITQSPKYLFRKEGQNVTLSCEQNLNHDAMYWYRQDPGQGLRLIYYSQIVNDFQKGDIAEGYSVSREKKESFPLTVTSAQKNPTAFYLCASSITLGTGELFFGEGSRLTVL.